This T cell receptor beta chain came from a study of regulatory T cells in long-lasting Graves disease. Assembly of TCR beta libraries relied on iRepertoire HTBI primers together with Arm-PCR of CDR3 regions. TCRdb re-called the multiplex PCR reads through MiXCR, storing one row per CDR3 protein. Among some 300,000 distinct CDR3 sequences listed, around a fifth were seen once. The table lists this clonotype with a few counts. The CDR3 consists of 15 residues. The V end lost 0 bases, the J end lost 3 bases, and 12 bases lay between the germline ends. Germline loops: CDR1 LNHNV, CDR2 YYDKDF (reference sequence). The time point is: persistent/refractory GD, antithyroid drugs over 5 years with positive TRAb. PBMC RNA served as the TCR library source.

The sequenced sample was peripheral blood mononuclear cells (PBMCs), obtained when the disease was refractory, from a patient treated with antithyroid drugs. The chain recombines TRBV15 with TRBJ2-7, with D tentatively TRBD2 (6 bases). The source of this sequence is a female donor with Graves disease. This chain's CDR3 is CATSRDTLASYEQYF. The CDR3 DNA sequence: TGTGCCACCAGCAGAGATACCCTAGCGAGCTACGAGCAGTACTTC.